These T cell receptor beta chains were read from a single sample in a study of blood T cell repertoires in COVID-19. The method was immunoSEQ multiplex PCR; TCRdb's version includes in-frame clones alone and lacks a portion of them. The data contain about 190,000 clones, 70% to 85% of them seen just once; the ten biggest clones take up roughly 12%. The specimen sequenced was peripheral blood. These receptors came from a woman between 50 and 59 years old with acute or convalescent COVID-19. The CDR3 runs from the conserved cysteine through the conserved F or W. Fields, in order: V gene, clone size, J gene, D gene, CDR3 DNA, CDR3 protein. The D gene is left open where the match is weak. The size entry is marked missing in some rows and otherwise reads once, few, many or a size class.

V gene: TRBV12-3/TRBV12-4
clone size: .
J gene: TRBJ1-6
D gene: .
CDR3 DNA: TGTGCCAGCAGGAGTCGATCACCCCTCCACTTT
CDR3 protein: CASRSRSPLHF

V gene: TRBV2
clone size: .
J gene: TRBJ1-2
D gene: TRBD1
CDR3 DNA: TGTGCCAGCAGGGTAGGGACAGCCCAAAGCTATGGCTACACCTTC
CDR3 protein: CASRVGTAQSYGYTF

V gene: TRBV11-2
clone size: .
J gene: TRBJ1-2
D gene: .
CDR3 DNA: TGTGCCAGCAGCTTATATATGGGGAGGACATCTGGCTACACCTTC
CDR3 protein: CASSLYMGRTSGYTF

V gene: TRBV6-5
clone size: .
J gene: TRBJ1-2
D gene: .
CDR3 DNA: TGTGCCAGCAGACGGACTTTCTATGGCTACACCTTC
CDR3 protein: CASRRTFYGYTF

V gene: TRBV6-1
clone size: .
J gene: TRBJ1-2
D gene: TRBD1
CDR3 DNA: TGTGCCAGCAGTGATAGTGGCAGGGGGTCGAGCTATGGCTACACCTTC
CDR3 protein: CASSDSGRGSSYGYTF

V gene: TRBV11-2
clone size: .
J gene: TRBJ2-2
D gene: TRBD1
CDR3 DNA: TGTGCCAGCAGCTTTACCGGGACAGGGGGCGTCACCGGGGAGCTGTTTTTT
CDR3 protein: CASSFTGTGGVTGELFF

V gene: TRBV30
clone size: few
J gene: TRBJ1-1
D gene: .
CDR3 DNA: TGTGCCTGGTCCCCGAGGGGAATTAGGGGGGCTTTCTTT
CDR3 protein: CAWSPRGIRGAFF

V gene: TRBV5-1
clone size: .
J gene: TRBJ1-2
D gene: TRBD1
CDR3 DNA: TGCGCCAGCAGTCCCGGGACAGGGCGGTATGGCTACACCTTC
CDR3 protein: CASSPGTGRYGYTF

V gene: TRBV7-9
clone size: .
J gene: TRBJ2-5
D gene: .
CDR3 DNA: TGTGCCAGCAGCCGGGGCCAAGAGACCCAGTACTTC
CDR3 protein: CASSRGQETQYF

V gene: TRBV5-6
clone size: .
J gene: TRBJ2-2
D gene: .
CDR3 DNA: TGTGCCAGCAGTTATAACAGAGGGGAGCTGTTTTTT
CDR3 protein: CASSYNRGELFF

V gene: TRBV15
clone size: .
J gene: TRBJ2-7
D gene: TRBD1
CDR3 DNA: TGTGCCACCAGCAGAGAGGGACAGGGGGCCGACGAGCAGTACTTC
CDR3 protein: CATSREGQGADEQYF

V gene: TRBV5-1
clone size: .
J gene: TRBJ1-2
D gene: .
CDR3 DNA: TGCGCCAGCAGCTTGGTATCTCGGTCTCCACCATATGGCTACACCTTC
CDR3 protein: CASSLVSRSPPYGYTF

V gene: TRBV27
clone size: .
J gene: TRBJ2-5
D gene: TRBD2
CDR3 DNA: TGTGCCAGCAGTTCCCCGGGGAGCGGGGAAAAGACCCAGTACTTC
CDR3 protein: CASSSPGSGEKTQYF

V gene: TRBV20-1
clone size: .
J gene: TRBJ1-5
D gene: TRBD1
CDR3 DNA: TGCAGTGCTAGTCAATGGGACAGTAGCAATCAGCCCCAGCATTTT
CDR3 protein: CSASQWDSSNQPQHF

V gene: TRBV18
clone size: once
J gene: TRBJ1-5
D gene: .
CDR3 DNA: TGTGCCAGCTCACGTGGAGGGGCGATGCAGCCCCAGCATTTT
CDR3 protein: CASSRGGAMQPQHF

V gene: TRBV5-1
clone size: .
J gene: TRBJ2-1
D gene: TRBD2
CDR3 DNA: TGCGCCAGCAGTGGGAGCGGGAGGTCCTCCAATGAGCAGTTCTTC
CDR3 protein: CASSGSGRSSNEQFF

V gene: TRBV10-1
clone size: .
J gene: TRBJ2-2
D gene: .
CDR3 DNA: TGCGCCAGCAGTGGAGTCTCCGGGGAGCTGTTTTTT
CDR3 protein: CASSGVSGELFF

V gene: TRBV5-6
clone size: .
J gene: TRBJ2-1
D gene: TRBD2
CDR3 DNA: TGTGCCAGCAGCCGGACTAGCGGGGGCCACAATGAGCAGTTCTTC
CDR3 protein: CASSRTSGGHNEQFF

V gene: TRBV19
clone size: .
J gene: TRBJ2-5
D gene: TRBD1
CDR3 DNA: TGTGCCAGTAGTCGACAGGGCTATCAAGAGACCCAGTACTTC
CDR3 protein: CASSRQGYQETQYF

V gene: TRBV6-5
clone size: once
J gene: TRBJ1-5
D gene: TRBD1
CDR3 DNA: TGTGCCAGCAGATCCGACAGGGGTAGCAATCAGCCCCAGCATTTT
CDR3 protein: CASRSDRGSNQPQHF

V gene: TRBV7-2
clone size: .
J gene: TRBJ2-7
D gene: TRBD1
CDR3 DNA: TGTGCCAGCAGGTTAGAGTGGACAGGTCCCTACGAGCAGTACTTC
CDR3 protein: CASRLEWTGPYEQYF

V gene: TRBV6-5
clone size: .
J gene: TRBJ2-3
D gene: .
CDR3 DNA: TGTGCCAGCAGTTATTCAGGGACAGATACGCAGTATTTT
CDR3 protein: CASSYSGTDTQYF

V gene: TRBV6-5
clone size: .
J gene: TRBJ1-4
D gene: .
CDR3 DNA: TGTGCCAGCAGTTCCCAAGAGCGGCGCGAAAAACTGTTTTTT
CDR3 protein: CASSSQERREKLFF

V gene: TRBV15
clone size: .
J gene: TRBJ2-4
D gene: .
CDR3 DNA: TGTGCCACCAGCAGAGCCGGCCAAAGGGGAGCCAAAAACATTCAGTACTTC
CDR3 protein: CATSRAGQRGAKNIQYF

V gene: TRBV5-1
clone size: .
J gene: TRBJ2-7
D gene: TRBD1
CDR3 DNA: TGCGCCAGCCGAGGACAGGCGGGCCTGGGAGAGCAGTACTTC
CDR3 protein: CASRGQAGLGEQYF

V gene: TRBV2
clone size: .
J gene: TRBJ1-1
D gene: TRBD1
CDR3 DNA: TGTGCCAGCAGCCGGGACAGGGGAACCCCTGAAGCTTTCTTT
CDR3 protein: CASSRDRGTPEAFF

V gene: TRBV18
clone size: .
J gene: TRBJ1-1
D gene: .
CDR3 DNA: TGTGCCAGCTCACCTAAGGAGGTAGGAGGGAACACTGAAGCTTTCTTT
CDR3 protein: CASSPKEVGGNTEAFF

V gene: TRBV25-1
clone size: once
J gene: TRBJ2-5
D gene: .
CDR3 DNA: TGTGCCAGCAGTTCAAGACCAGGGGGGTTGAGGGAGACCCAGTACTTC
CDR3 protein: CASSSRPGGLRETQYF

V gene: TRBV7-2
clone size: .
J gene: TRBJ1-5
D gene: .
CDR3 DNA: TGTGCCAGCAGCCCTTCCGGAGGGGATCAGCCCCAGCATTTT
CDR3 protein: CASSPSGGDQPQHF

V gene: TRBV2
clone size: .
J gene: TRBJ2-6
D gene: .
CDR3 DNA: TGTGCCAGCAGACAGGGATCTGCTGGGGCCAACGTCCTGACTTTC
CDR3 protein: CASRQGSAGANVLTF

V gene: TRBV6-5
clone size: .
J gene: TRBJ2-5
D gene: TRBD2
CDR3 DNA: TGTGCCAGCATGGGTTCGGGGGGGCCACAAGAGGCCCAGTACTTC
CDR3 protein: CASMGSGGPQEAQYF

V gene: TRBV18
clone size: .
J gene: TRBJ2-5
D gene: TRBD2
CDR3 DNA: TGTGCCAGCTCACGGACTCCTGGACTAGAAGGAGAGACCCAGTACTTC
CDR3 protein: CASSRTPGLEGETQYF

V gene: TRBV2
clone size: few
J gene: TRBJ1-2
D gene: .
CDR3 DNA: TGTGCCAGCAGTGGACAGGCCTATGGCTACACCTTC
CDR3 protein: CASSGQAYGYTF

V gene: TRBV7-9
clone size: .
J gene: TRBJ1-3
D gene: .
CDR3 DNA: TGTGCCAGCAGCTACACTTACGGACAGAACTCTGGAAACACCATATATTTT
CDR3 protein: CASSYTYGQNSGNTIYF

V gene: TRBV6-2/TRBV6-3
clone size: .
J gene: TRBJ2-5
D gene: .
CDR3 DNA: TGTGCCAGCGGCCCAAGGGCGGACAACCAAGAGACCCAGTACTTC
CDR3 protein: CASGPRADNQETQYF

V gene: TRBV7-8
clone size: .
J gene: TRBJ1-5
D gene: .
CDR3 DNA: TGTGCCAGCAGCTTATTGTGGCGGGCGAATCAGCCCCAGCATTTT
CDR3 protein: CASSLLWRANQPQHF

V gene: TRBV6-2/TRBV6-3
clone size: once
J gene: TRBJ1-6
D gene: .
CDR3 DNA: TGTGCCAGCAGTTATATACGCGGGACGGATAATTCACCCCTCCACTTT
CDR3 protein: CASSYIRGTDNSPLHF

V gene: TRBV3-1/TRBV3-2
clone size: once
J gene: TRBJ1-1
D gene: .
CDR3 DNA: TGTGCCAGCAGCCGAGGGCGGGAAGCTTTCTTT
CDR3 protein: CASSRGREAFF

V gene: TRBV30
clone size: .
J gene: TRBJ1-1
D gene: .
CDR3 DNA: TGTGCCTGGAGTGTCTATCTTGGTGAAGCTTTCTTT
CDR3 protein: CAWSVYLGEAFF

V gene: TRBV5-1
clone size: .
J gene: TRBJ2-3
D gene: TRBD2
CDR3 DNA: TGCGCCAGCAGCCGAGATGGACTAGCGGGAGCAGATACGCAGTATTTT
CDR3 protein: CASSRDGLAGADTQYF

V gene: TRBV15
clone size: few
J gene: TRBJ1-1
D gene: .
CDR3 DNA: TGTGCCACCAGCAGGGGGGCCCCGAACACTGAAGCTTTCTTT
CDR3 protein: CATSRGAPNTEAFF

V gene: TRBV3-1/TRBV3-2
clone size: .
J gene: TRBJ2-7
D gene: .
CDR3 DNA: TGTGCCAGCAGCCAAGATTTCCGGGCTAGCGCGTACGAGCAGTACTTC
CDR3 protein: CASSQDFRASAYEQYF

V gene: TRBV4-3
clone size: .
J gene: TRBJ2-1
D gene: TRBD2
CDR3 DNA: TGCGCCAGCAGCCAACTGGGACTAGGGTACAATGAGCAGTTCTTC
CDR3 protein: CASSQLGLGYNEQFF

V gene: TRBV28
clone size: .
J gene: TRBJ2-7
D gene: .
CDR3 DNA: TGTGCCAGCAGTTCACAGTACGAGCAGTACTTC
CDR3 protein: CASSSQYEQYF

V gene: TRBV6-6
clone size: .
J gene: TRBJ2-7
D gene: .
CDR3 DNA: TGTGCCAGCAGTTACGAGGGAGCCTACGAGCAGTACTTC
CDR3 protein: CASSYEGAYEQYF

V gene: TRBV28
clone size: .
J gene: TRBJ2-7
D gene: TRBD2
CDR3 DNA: TGTGCCAGCAGTTTAACTAGCGGGAGCGGGGAGCAGTACTTC
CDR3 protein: CASSLTSGSGEQYF

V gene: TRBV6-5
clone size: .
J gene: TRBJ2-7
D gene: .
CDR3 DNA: TGTGCCAGCAGCCCGATACAGGGTTCCTACGAGCAGTACTTC
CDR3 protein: CASSPIQGSYEQYF

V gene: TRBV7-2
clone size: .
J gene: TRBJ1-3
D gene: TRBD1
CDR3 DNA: TGTGCCAGCAGCCCGCGGACAGGGATTGGAAACACCATATATTTT
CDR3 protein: CASSPRTGIGNTIYF

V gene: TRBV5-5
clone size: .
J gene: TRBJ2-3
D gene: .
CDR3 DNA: TGTGCCAGCAGCTTGGCAGCGGGTGCAGGCACGCAGTATTTT
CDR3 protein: CASSLAAGAGTQYF